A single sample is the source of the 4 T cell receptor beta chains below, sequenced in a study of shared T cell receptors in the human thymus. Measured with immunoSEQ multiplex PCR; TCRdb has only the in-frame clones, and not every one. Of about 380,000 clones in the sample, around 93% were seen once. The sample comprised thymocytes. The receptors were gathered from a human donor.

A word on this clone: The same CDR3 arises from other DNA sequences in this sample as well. Written as DNA, the CDR3 is TGTGCCAGTAGTATAGTTAGCTCTGGGGCCAACGTCCTGACTTTC. It translates to CASSIVSSGANVLTF. The chain uses TRBV19 and TRBJ2-6, with D uncertain. This CDR3 is 15 amino acids long. Germline V gene data show CDR1 as LNHDA and CDR2 as SQIVND (reference sequence). Deletions cut 1 base from V and 0 bases from J, with 4 bases between.

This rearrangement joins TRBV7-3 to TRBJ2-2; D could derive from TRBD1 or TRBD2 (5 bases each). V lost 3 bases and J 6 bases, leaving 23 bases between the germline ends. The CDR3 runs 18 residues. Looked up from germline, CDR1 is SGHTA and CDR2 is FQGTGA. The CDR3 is CASSFTPGPRVTAGELFF. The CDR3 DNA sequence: TGTGCCAGCAGCTTCACTCCGGGACCGCGGGTTACGGCCGGGGAGCTGTTTTTT.

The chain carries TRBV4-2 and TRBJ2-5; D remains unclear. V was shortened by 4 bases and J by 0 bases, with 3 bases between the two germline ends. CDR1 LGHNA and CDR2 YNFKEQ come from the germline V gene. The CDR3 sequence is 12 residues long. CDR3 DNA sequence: TGTGCCAGCAGCCTCTACCAAGAGACCCAGTACTTC. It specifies CASSLYQETQYF.

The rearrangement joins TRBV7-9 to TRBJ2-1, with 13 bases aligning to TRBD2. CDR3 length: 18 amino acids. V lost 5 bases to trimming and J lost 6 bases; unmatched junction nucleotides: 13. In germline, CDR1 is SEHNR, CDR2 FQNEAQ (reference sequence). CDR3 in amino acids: CASSPTSGRAQFSNEQFF. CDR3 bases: TGTGCCAGCAGCCCCACTAGCGGGAGGGCCCAGTTTTCCAATGAGCAGTTCTTC.